These 5 T cell receptor beta chains share one sample of origin, sequenced in a study of blood T cell repertoires in COVID-19. The data were produced by immunoSEQ multiplex PCR, yet TCRdb's version contains in-frame clones alone and is incomplete. The table shows some 460,000 clones, with around 89% occurring only once. The sequenced sample consisted of peripheral blood. The receptors were sampled from a woman younger than 45 with acute or convalescent COVID-19.

This chain joins TRBV5-1 and TRBJ2-1; D remains ambiguous. V was cut by 0 bases and J by 4 bases, with 8 bases left in between. CDR1 and CDR2 (germline): SGHRS, YFSETQ. There are 14 residues in the CDR3. CDR3 sequence reads: CASSLDGGYNEQFF. The CDR3 coding sequence is TGCGCCAGCAGCTTGGATGGCGGATACAATGAGCAGTTCTTC.

This clone was seen a handful of times. The chain employs TRBV27 and TRBJ2-7, with 8 bases identical to TRBD1. V trimming: 3 bases; J trimming: 3 bases; junction bases outside the gene matches: 4. Germline loops: CDR1 MNHEY, CDR2 SMNVEV (reference sequence). The CDR3 is 14 amino acids. CDR3 nucleotides: TGTGCCAGCAGTTTTGGACAGGGACACTACGAGCAGTACTTC. Amino acid sequence: CASSFGQGHYEQYF.

This sequence joins TRBV19 and TRBJ2-3; D is perhaps TRBD2 (5 bases). CDR3 length: 17 amino acids. With 3 bases removed from V and 0 bases from J, the gap between germline ends came to 16 bases. Looked up from germline, CDR1 is LNHDA and CDR2 is SQIVND (reference sequence). Here the CDR3 DNA reads TGTGCCAGTAGTATCGACACTGAATTAGCGAGCACAGATACGCAGTATTTT. Amino acid sequence: CASSIDTELASTDTQYF.

The chain has TRBV20-1 and TRBJ2-1, with D perhaps TRBD1 (5 bases). Trimming took 4 bases from V and 5 from J, leaving 6 bases between them. CDR1 is DFQATT and CDR2 is SNEGSKA in the germline V gene (reference sequence). The CDR3 loop spans 11 amino acids. In DNA form, the CDR3 reads TGCAGTGCTAAGGACAACAATGAGCAGTTCTTC. It encodes CSAKDNNEQFF.

The chain combines TRBV6-5 with TRBJ1-1; no clear D. The germline V gene has CDR1 MNHEY and CDR2 SVGAGI. The CDR3 length is 14 residues. Trimming cost V 1 base and J 0 bases, with 6 bases left between them. DNA for the CDR3: TGTGCCAGCAGTTACTGGAGTTTGAACACTGAAGCTTTCTTT. Translated: CASSYWSLNTEAFF.